Presented here are 2 T cell receptor beta chains from one specimen sequenced in a study of blood T cell repertoires in COVID-19. Some clones are missing from TCRdb's copy, which holds only in-frame ones; the method was immunoSEQ multiplex PCR. The table includes some 160,000 clones, approximately 91% detected once. The sequencing sample was made of peripheral blood. The receptor set was obtained from a man between 18 and 35 years old with COVID-19, enrolled during active disease.

This clone was recorded once. The chain has TRBV11-2 and TRBJ2-5, with D perhaps TRBD2 (6 bases). The CDR3 has 13 amino acids. CDR1 and CDR2 from the germline V gene are SGHAT and FQNNGV. V was shortened by 1 base and J by 10 bases, with 13 bases between the two germline ends. The CDR3 loop is CASSLGGVGIQYF. Here the CDR3 DNA reads TGTGCCAGCAGCTTAGGGGGGGTAGGGATCCAGTACTTC.

The V gene is TRBV28, the J gene TRBJ2-3, with 12 bases fitting TRBD1. The V and J ends lost 4 bases and 4 bases, in that order; junction bases with no gene match: 12. This CDR3 has 18 residues. CDR1 is MDHEN and CDR2 is SYDVKM in the germline V gene. CDR3 DNA: TGTGCCAGCAGTTCCCCGGGACAGGGGGCTGAGTACCCAGATACGCAGTATTTT. Its translation: CASSSPGQGAEYPDTQYF.